These 25 T cell receptor beta chains originate from one sample sequenced in a study of identical twins. From the 5' RACE reads, TCRdb called clonotypes with MiXCR, one entry per CDR3 protein. This sample has 1.5 million to 2 million distinct CDR3 sequences; about 31% occur once, and the top ten carry roughly 0.3%. Sequencing was performed on cord blood. The receptors were gathered from a newborn girl in good health.

The chain employs TRBV7-2 and TRBJ2-3; D is unresolved. The CDR3 contains 14 residues. Germline V lookup: CDR1 SGHTA, CDR2 FQGNSA. Trimming cost V 4 bases and J 2 bases, with 10 bases left between them. CDR3 sequence: CASSSYSDTDTQYF. The CDR3 DNA follows: TGTGCCAGCAGCTCTTATTCCGACACAGATACGCAGTATTTT.

This sequence joins TRBV6-1 and TRBJ1-5; D may be TRBD1 (6 bases). The CDR3 extends over 13 amino acids. Trimming took 7 bases from V and 4 from J, leaving 11 bases between them. The germline CDR1 and CDR2 sequences are MNHNS and SASEGT. Here the CDR3 DNA reads TGTGCCAGCAATTCCAGGGGAAATCAGCCCCAGCATTTT. Protein sequence: CASNSRGNQPQHF.

V gene TRBV10-3 combines with J gene TRBJ2-5, with D possibly matching TRBD1 (6 bases). The J call may not be correct, given that the DNA end is closer to TRBJ2-7. CDR1 and CDR2 from the germline V gene are ENHRY and SYGVKD. The CDR3 covers 16 residues. CDR3 sequence reads: CAISVAIRGPQGEQYF. DNA for the CDR3: TGTGCCATCAGTGTTGCGATCAGGGGCCCGCAAGGCGAGCAGTACTTC.

The V call is TRBV20-1, the J call TRBJ2-1, with 14 positions matching TRBD2. The CDR3 runs to 12 residues. Trimming cost V 7 bases and J 7 bases; bases outside gene matches: 0. The germline gives CDR1 DFQATT, CDR2 SNEGSKA (reference sequence). CDR3 residues: CSGLAGGNEQFF. In DNA form, the CDR3 reads TGCAGTGGACTAGCGGGAGGGAATGAGCAGTTCTTC.

This clonotype was seen a few times. The J gene is TRBJ2-7, the V gene TRBV19; D perhaps matches TRBD1 (6 bases). Germline-derived CDR1 and CDR2 are LNHDA and SQIVND (reference sequence). The V gene lost 3 bases and the J gene lost 2 bases, with 14 bases spanning the gap. The CDR3 has 15 amino acids. CDR3 residues: CASSILPGTTYEQYF. CDR3 in DNA: TGTGCCAGTAGTATCCTCCCCGGGACAACCTACGAGCAGTACTTC. Complete variable domain (other parts from reference TRBV19 and TRBJ2-7): DGGITQSPKYLFRKEGQNVTLSCEQNLNHDAMYWYRQDPGQGLRLIYYSQIVNDFQKGDIAEGYSVSREKKESFPLTVTSAQKNPTAFYLCASSILPGTTYEQYFGPGTRLTVT.

This clonotype appeared a few times. The chain recombines TRBV7-9 with TRBJ2-3; D might be TRBD2 (6 bases). The V and J ends lost 4 bases and 1 base respectively, with 21 bases between them. This CDR3 spans 18 amino acids. The V gene's germline CDR1 is SEHNR and CDR2 FQNEAQ (reference sequence). CDR3 in amino acids: CASSSPLRRGGGTDTQYF. For the CDR3, the DNA is TGTGCCAGCAGCTCCCCTCTTCGACGGGGAGGCGGCACAGATACGCAGTATTTT.

This clonotype appeared a few times. The chain has TRBV7-2 and TRBJ2-4, with D possibly matching TRBD1 (6 bases). The V gene's germline CDR1 is SGHTA and CDR2 FQGNSA. Trimming removed 5 bases from V and 0 bases from J, with 14 bases in between. This CDR3 contains 16 residues. CDR3 in amino acids: CASSKQGLLAKNIQYF. DNA of the CDR3: TGTGCCAGCAGCAAACAGGGCCTGCTAGCCAAAAACATTCAGTACTTC.

As to this clonotype: A read error may explain this, as a much larger clone is one base away. The rearrangement uses TRBV7-6 and TRBJ2-5; 9 bases match TRBD1. CDR1 and CDR2 (germline): SGHVS, FNYEAQ. This CDR3 has 13 residues. Trimming at V came to 4 bases and at J to 4 bases, leaving 1 base not matched to a gene. The CDR3 loop reads CASSWTGAETQYF. The CDR3 nucleotides are TGTGCCAGCAGCTGGACAGGGGCAGAGACCCAGTACTTC.

This clonotype has a handful of counts. The chain is built from TRBV28 and TRBJ2-3; D call uncertain. Germline values: CDR1 MDHEN, CDR2 SYDVKM. The CDR3 covers 13 residues. V was shortened by 6 bases and J by 2 bases, with 9 bases between the two germline ends. The CDR3 loop is CASRNRATDTQYF. The CDR3 DNA follows: TGTGCCAGCAGAAACCGGGCCACAGATACGCAGTATTTT.

The chain has TRBV7-9 and TRBJ2-7; no firm D call. V was clipped by 1 base and J by 3 bases, with 7 bases between them. CDR1 and CDR2 (germline): SEHNR, FQNEAQ (reference sequence). The CDR3 extends over 13 amino acids. The CDR3 DNA sequence: TGTGCCAGCAGCTTAGTTTTCGGCTACGAGCAGTACTTC. Protein product: CASSLVFGYEQYF.

The chain employs TRBV5-1 and TRBJ2-3; TRBD2 might be the D (6 bases). V gave up 0 bases and J gave up 0 bases, with 11 bases separating them. The length of the CDR3 is 16 residues. Germline V gene sequence: CDR1 SGHRS, CDR2 YFSETQ. CDR3 loop: CASSLVAAPSTDTQYF. CDR3 in DNA: TGCGCCAGCAGCTTGGTAGCGGCCCCTAGCACAGATACGCAGTATTTT. Filled out from reference TRBV5-1 and TRBJ2-3, the complete variable domain reads KAGVTQTPRYLIKTRGQQVTLSCSPISGHRSVSWYQQTPGQGLQFLFEYFSETQRNKGNFPGRFSGRQFSNSRSEMNVSTLELGDSALYLCASSLVAAPSTDTQYFGPGTRLTVL.

This clonotype occurred once. V gene TRBV7-9 combines with J gene TRBJ2-7, with no clear D. Deletions cut 2 bases from V and 4 bases from J, with 15 bases between. The CDR3 is made up of 15 amino acids. From germline, CDR1 is SEHNR and CDR2 FQNEAQ (reference sequence). CDR3 DNA: TGTGCCAGCAGCTTAAGTCAGGAACTTGAGTACGAGCAGTACTTC. Protein sequence: CASSLSQELEYEQYF.

The rearrangement links TRBV19 to TRBJ2-7; TRBD2 might be the D (6 bases). CDR1 is LNHDA, CDR2 SQIVND, per germline (reference sequence). V was cut by 7 bases and J by 7 bases, with 14 bases left in between. The CDR3 runs 12 residues. CDR3 protein: CASTLQGGEQYF. The CDR3 DNA is TGTGCCAGTACCCTGCAGGGAGGTGAGCAGTACTTC.

In its sample, this clonotype was seen a few times. This rearrangement joins TRBV6-5 to TRBJ2-7; D is unresolved. Germline V CDR1 and CDR2: MNHEY, SVGAGI. The V end lost 0 bases, the J end lost 5 bases, and 5 bases lay between the germline ends. CDR3 length: 12 residues. As DNA, the CDR3 is TGTGCCAGCAGTTACTCGCCCAACGAGCAGTACTTC. Translated: CASSYSPNEQYF.

The gene calls are TRBV6-5 and TRBJ2-1; D gene uncertain. Trimming shortened V by 0 bases and J by 8 bases, and 8 bases separated the two germline ends. The CDR3 sequence is 13 residues long. CDR1 is MNHEY and CDR2 is SVGAGI in the germline V gene. Here the CDR3 DNA reads TGTGCCAGCAGTTACTCAGGGTGGGATGAGCAGTTCTTC. Its protein is CASSYSGWDEQFF.

In nucleotides, the CDR3 is TGCAGCGTTGGGATCGGCTACACCTTC. This gives the protein CSVGIGYTF. This rearrangement joins TRBV29-1 to TRBJ1-2; D is undetermined. Germline CDR1 reads SQVTM; CDR2 reads ANQGSEA. V was trimmed by 4 bases and J by 8 bases, leaving 5 bases between them. The CDR3 length is 9 residues.

The rearrangement links TRBV5-1 to TRBJ2-2; maybe TRBD1 (5 bases). V lost 5 bases to trimming and J lost 7 bases, with 18 bases between them. Germline assignment: CDR1 SGHRS and CDR2 YFSETQ. The CDR3 contains 15 residues. DNA of the CDR3: TGCGCCAGCAGGTTTACTACGGCAGGGTTCGGGGAGCTGTTTTTT. This sequence encodes CASRFTTAGFGELFF.

This clonotype was seen once. The chain carries TRBV20-1 and TRBJ1-1; perhaps TRBD1 as D (6 bases). The CDR3 runs to 15 residues. Germline V gives CDR1 DFQATT, CDR2 SNEGSKA (reference sequence). Trimming removed 3 bases at V and 1 base at J, with 15 bases between. DNA for the CDR3: TGCAGTGCTAGGTGGGGGGGCGACCGGAACACTGAAGCTTTCTTT. As protein: CSARWGGDRNTEAFF.

This sequence joins TRBV27 and TRBJ1-2, with a possible D match to TRBD1 (5 bases). CDR1 is MNHEY and CDR2 is SMNVEV in the germline V gene (reference sequence). CDR3 size: 14 residues. V lost 0 bases to trimming and J lost 6 bases, with 11 bases between them. The DNA of the CDR3 is TGTGCCAGCAGTTTATCGGGGCCCTGGGATGGCTACACCTTC. It encodes CASSLSGPWDGYTF.

This clonotype was counted only a few times. The V call is TRBV20-1, the J call TRBJ1-5; 11 positions match TRBD1. The CDR3 covers 15 residues. The trim removed 5 bases at V and 4 bases at J, leaving 7 bases unmatched. Germline V gene data show CDR1 as DFQATT and CDR2 as SNEGSKA (reference sequence). For the CDR3, the DNA is TGCAGTGCTCAATGGACAGGGGGCGGGAATCAGCCCCAGCATTTT. Amino acids: CSAQWTGGGNQPQHF.

This clonotype occurred a few times. The rearrangement uses TRBV7-9 and TRBJ2-5; tentative D call: TRBD2 (6 bases). Germline V lookup: CDR1 SEHNR, CDR2 FQNEAQ (reference sequence). V lost 1 base and J lost 5, with 11 bases in between. CDR3 size: 14 residues. The chain's CDR3 is CASSLVALAETQYF. The CDR3 nucleotides are TGTGCCAGCAGCTTAGTTGCACTAGCTGAGACCCAGTACTTC.

This clonotype was recorded a few times. The chain links TRBV13 to TRBJ1-1, with unresolved D. Germline CDR1 reads PRHDT; CDR2 reads FYEKMQ (reference sequence). This CDR3 spans 14 amino acids. Trimming left V 4 bases short and J 4 bases short, with 13 bases between. CDR3 amino acids: CASSSPGLGTEAFF. CDR3 bases: TGTGCCAGCAGCTCCCCGGGCCTGGGCACTGAAGCTTTCTTT.

This clonotype was seen more than once but under ten times. The J gene is TRBJ2-5, the V gene TRBV6-1; possibly TRBD2 for D (6 bases). V lost 6 bases and J lost 1, with 9 bases in between. Germline assignment: CDR1 MNHNS and CDR2 SASEGT. The CDR3 runs to 13 residues. The CDR3 region has the DNA TGTGCCAGCAGGGAGACTAGCCAAGAGACCCAGTACTTC. It yields the protein CASRETSQETQYF.

The CDR3: CASSFWGLDTGELFF. CDR3 nucleotides: TGTGCCAGCAGTTTTTGGGGGTTGGACACCGGGGAGCTGTTTTTT. The chain carries TRBV28 and TRBJ2-2; D may be TRBD1 or TRBD2 (5 bases each). CDR1 and CDR2 (germline): MDHEN, SYDVKM. Trimming cost V 3 bases and J 3 bases, with 11 bases left between them. This CDR3 comprises 15 residues.

The chain recombines TRBV20-1 with TRBJ2-1; 13 bases agree with TRBD2. Germline V lookup: CDR1 DFQATT, CDR2 SNEGSKA (reference sequence). The trim removed 4 bases at V and 5 bases at J, leaving 5 bases unmatched. This CDR3 contains 15 residues. The CDR3 nucleotides are TGCAGTGCTACCCGGACTAGCGGGAGCCACAATGAGCAGTTCTTC. Its translation: CSATRTSGSHNEQFF.